These 27 T cell receptor beta chains were sequenced from one sample in a study of molecular identifiers for immune sequencing clone quantification. TCRdb reprocessed the PCR reads with MiXCR, giving one entry per CDR3 protein. The sample includes around 470,000 distinct CDR3 sequences, about 25% of them seen just once. Sequenced sample: naive CD8+ T cells from blood, with Jurkat cell RNA spiked in. Subset specified: FACS-sorted CD8+CD4-CCR7+CD45RA+ naive T cells. The receptors come from a human donor in good health. Some libraries in this study had Jurkat cell RNA spiked in.

This clonotype was detected only a few times. This chain joins TRBV23-1 and TRBJ2-1, with 9 bases that match TRBD1. TRBV23-1 is treated as an ORF (open reading frame) with a function not yet certain. CDR3 size: 16 residues. With V trimmed by 0 bases and J by 5 bases, 5 bases remained unmatched. The CDR3 DNA follows: TGCGCCAGCAGTCAATCGAGGGACAGGGATAACAATGAGCAGTTCTTC. Its translation: CASSQSRDRDNNEQFF.

This chain uses TRBV7-9 with TRBJ1-3; D is undetermined. CDR1 SEHNR and CDR2 FQNEAQ come from the germline V gene (reference sequence). This CDR3 spans 16 amino acids. V lost 4 bases and J 2 bases, leaving 15 bases between the germline ends. The CDR3 here is CASSSGRSQPGNTIYF. CDR3 sequence (DNA): TGTGCCAGCAGCTCGGGCAGGAGTCAGCCTGGAAACACCATATATTTT.

This clonotype was detected a few times. The genes are TRBV7-8 and TRBJ2-1, with a possible D match to TRBD1 (5 bases). Trimming left V 5 bases short and J 9 bases short, with 14 bases between. This CDR3 region has 13 residues. CDR1 SGHVS and CDR2 FQNEAQ come from the germline V gene. The CDR3: CASSPAAGPEQFF. CDR3 sequence (DNA): TGTGCCAGCAGCCCGGCGGCAGGGCCTGAGCAGTTCTTC. Full variable domain (remainder filled in from reference TRBV7-8 and TRBJ2-1): GAGVSQSPRYKVAKRGQDVALRCDPISGHVSLFWYQQALGQGPEFLTYFQNEAQLDKSGLPSDRFFAERPEGSVSTLKIQRTQQEDSAVYLCASSPAAGPEQFFGPGTRLTVL.

This clonotype has only a few counts. The chain employs TRBV19 and TRBJ2-3; possibly TRBD2 for D (5 bases). This CDR3 spans 14 amino acids. Germline CDR1 LNHDA, CDR2 SQIVND (reference sequence). V lost 5 bases and J 5 bases, leaving 14 bases between the germline ends. This chain's CDR3 is CASSVGSGLDTQYF. The DNA for the CDR3 is TGTGCCAGTAGTGTGGGGAGCGGCTTAGATACGCAGTATTTT.

This clonotype was counted a few times. The gene calls are TRBV7-9 and TRBJ1-1; D not certain. The CDR3 has 12 amino acids. CDR1 and CDR2 from the germline V gene are SEHNR and FQNEAQ (reference sequence). The V and J ends lost 0 bases and 7 bases respectively, with 6 bases between them. The CDR3 sequence is CASSLAFDEAFF. The DNA of the CDR3 is TGTGCCAGCAGCTTAGCATTTGATGAAGCTTTCTTT.

There are a few counts of this clonotype. The chain couples TRBV18 to TRBJ1-1, with D perhaps matching TRBD1 (6 bases). With 2 bases removed from V and 7 bases from J, the gap between germline ends came to 17 bases. Germline CDR1 is KGHSH and CDR2 is LQKENI. The CDR3 has 15 amino acids. The CDR3 region is CASSPGGPGLREAFF. In nucleotides, the CDR3 is TGTGCCAGCTCACCAGGGGGCCCAGGGTTACGTGAAGCTTTCTTT.

This clonotype was found a few times. This sequence joins TRBV2 and TRBJ1-6, with D possibly matching TRBD1 (5 bases). With 1 base removed from V and 10 bases from J, the gap between germline ends came to 26 bases. The germline V gene encodes CDR1 SNHLY and CDR2 FYNNEI. The CDR3 covers 19 residues. The CDR3 sequence is CASSEVVLGRMGAYSPLHF. DNA for the CDR3: TGTGCCAGCAGTGAAGTTGTTTTGGGACGGATGGGAGCCTACTCACCCCTCCACTTT.

Comments on this clonotype: One end of the junction fails to match germline, which may point to a read error. This chain links TRBV13 with TRBJ2-5, with D perhaps matching TRBD2 (5 bases). The CDR3 runs to 13 residues. Per the germline V gene, CDR1 is PRHDT and CDR2 is FYEKMQ (reference sequence). CDR3 region: CASSPGFQATQYF. The CDR3 nucleotides read TGTGCCAGCAGCCCGGGGTTCCAAGCGACCCAGTACTTC.

Comment on this clonotype: A junction end diverges from the germline sequence, so it may reflect a read error. The rearrangement uses TRBV5-5 and TRBJ2-3; D is perhaps TRBD2 (5 bases). This CDR3 spans 15 amino acids. Germline CDR1 is SGHKS and CDR2 is YYEKEE (reference sequence). The chain's CDR3 is CASSSFGEFTDMQYF. CDR3 nucleotides: TGTGCCAGCAGCTCTTTTGGGGAGTTCACAGATATGCAGTATTTT.

The chain is built from TRBV27 and TRBJ1-1; 7 nucleotides match TRBD1. The V gene end was trimmed by 3 bases and the J gene end by 5 bases; junction bases not matched to a gene: 9. Germline V gives CDR1 MNHEY, CDR2 SMNVEV (reference sequence). This CDR3 comprises 15 residues. Here the CDR3 reads CASSFSGGLGTEAFF. The DNA for the CDR3 is TGTGCCAGCAGTTTCTCAGGGGGACTAGGAACTGAAGCTTTCTTT.

For this clonotype: Compared with germline, one end of the junction differs, possibly owing to a read error. The rearrangement uses TRBV9 and TRBJ2-3; D tentatively fits TRBD1 or TRBD2 (6 bases each). Germline V gene sequence: CDR1 SGDLS, CDR2 YYNGEE. CDR3 size: 17 residues. The CDR3 nucleotides are TGTGCCAGCAGCGCATCTCCGGGGGCGGGTCGCACAGGTACGCAGTATTTT. Translating gives CASSASPGAGRTGTQYF.

This clonotype was observed at least ten times. This CDR3 reads CASRQGRDRATNEKLFF. The DNA for the CDR3 is TGTGCCAGCAGGCAAGGAAGGGACAGGGCAACTAATGAAAAACTGTTTTTT. The chain couples TRBV28 to TRBJ1-4; 9 nucleotides match TRBD1. V dropped 6 bases and J dropped 0; count of bases not matched to a gene: 8. The germline CDR1 and CDR2 sequences are MDHEN and SYDVKM. The CDR3 spans 17 residues.

This clonotype was observed a handful of times. This rearrangement joins TRBV27 to TRBJ1-4; tentative D call: TRBD1 (5 bases). This CDR3 is built from 15 residues. Germline CDR1 MNHEY, CDR2 SMNVEV (reference sequence). V shed 2 bases and J shed 7 bases, with 14 bases lying between them. The CDR3 DNA reads TGTGCCAGCAGTTTACAGGCAGGGTTGGGTGAAAAACTGTTTTTT. Translation: CASSLQAGLGEKLFF.

This clonotype was seen a handful of times. This sequence joins TRBV20-1 and TRBJ2-7; TRBD2 aligns across 9 bases. Germline values: CDR1 DFQATT, CDR2 SNEGSKA (reference sequence). J gave up 4 bases and V 0 bases, and 10 bases lay outside the gene matches. This CDR3 comprises 16 residues. The CDR3 sequence: CSARDVSSGISYEQYF. CDR3 DNA: TGCAGTGCTAGAGATGTGTCTAGCGGGATTTCGTACGAGCAGTACTTC.

At least ten counts were recorded for this clonotype. CDR3 protein: CASSSVGPQHF. The CDR3 DNA sequence: TGTGCCAGCAGCTCAGTAGGGCCCCAGCATTTT. The rearrangement joins TRBV7-9 to TRBJ1-5; the D is unclear. CDR1 SEHNR and CDR2 FQNEAQ come from the germline V gene (reference sequence). The V gene lost 4 bases and the J gene lost 9 bases, with 7 bases spanning the gap. The CDR3 runs 11 residues.

The V gene is TRBV20-1, the J gene TRBJ2-7; 16 nucleotides agree with TRBD2. CDR3 length equals 17 residues. Germline assignment: CDR1 DFQATT and CDR2 SNEGSKA (reference sequence). The V segment lost 5 bases and the J segment 6 bases; nucleotides outside the gene matches: 13. Here the CDR3 reads CSAEGLAGGRVRREQYF. In DNA form, the CDR3 reads TGCAGTGCTGAGGGACTAGCGGGAGGGAGGGTCCGACGCGAGCAGTACTTC.

A note on this clonotype: A read error may be the cause here, since a much bigger clone is one base away. The V call is TRBV5-1, the J call TRBJ1-6; D is undetermined. Trimming stripped 0 bases from V and 9 bases from J, with 16 bases between. CDR3 length: 16 residues. CDR1 is SGHRS, CDR2 YFSETQ, per germline. The chain's CDR3 is CASSLEAPNIISPLHF. The DNA for the CDR3 is TGCGCCAGCAGCTTGGAGGCACCGAATATAATTTCACCCCTCCACTTT.

The chain employs TRBV7-3 and TRBJ2-5; the match to TRBD1 covers 7 bases. This CDR3 contains 15 residues. CDR1 SGHTA and CDR2 FQGTGA come from the germline V gene. Germline trimming cut 5 bases from V and 2 bases from J; bases unmatched to any gene: 8. This CDR3 is CASSTHPGQQETQYF. The DNA for the CDR3 is TGTGCCAGCAGCACACACCCGGGACAGCAAGAGACCCAGTACTTC.

At least ten counts were recorded for this clonotype. The chain employs TRBV6-2 or TRBV6-3 and TRBJ2-2, with D possibly matching TRBD1 (5 bases). Germline-derived CDR1 and CDR2 are MNHEY and SVGEGT. V lost 2 bases to trimming and J lost 3 bases, with 13 bases between them. The CDR3 runs to 16 residues. This CDR3 is CASSYPQPRDTGELFF. The CDR3 region has the DNA TGTGCCAGCAGTTACCCCCAACCCAGGGACACCGGGGAGCTGTTTTTT.

Notes on this clonotype: A much more abundant neighbour one base away suggests this may be a read error. The genes are TRBV29-1 and TRBJ2-5; D remains unclear. Germline CDR1 reads SQVTM; CDR2 reads ANQGSEA. Trimming removed 3 bases from V and 3 bases from J, with 8 bases in between. The CDR3 is 12 amino acids. CDR3 amino acids: CSVEVNEETQYF. DNA for the CDR3: TGCAGCGTTGAGGTCAACGAAGAGACCCAGTACTTC.

Only a few counts were recorded for this clonotype. The rearrangement uses TRBV7-9 and TRBJ2-5; the D call may be TRBD1 or TRBD2 (6 bases each). Germline V gene lookup returns CDR1 SEHNR and CDR2 FQNEAQ (reference sequence). The CDR3 spans 14 residues. The ends were cut back, 5 bases at V and 5 bases at J, with 15 bases in the middle. The CDR3 loop is CASSKRTAGETQYF. The CDR3 DNA reads TGTGCCAGCAGCAAAAGGACAGCGGGCGAGACCCAGTACTTC. Complete variable domain (other parts from reference TRBV7-9 and TRBJ2-5): DTGVSQNPRHKITKRGQNVTFRCDPISEHNRLYWYRQTLGQGPEFLTYFQNEAQLEKSRLLSDRFSAERPKGSFSTLEIQRTEQGDSAMYLCASSKRTAGETQYFGPGTRLLVL.

The sample holds a few counts of this clonotype. This chain connects TRBV6-2 or TRBV6-3 to TRBJ1-5; TRBD1 is a possible D gene (6 bases). The germline gives CDR1 MNHEY, CDR2 SVGEGT. The V and J ends lost 4 bases and 5 bases respectively, with 18 bases between them. The CDR3 spans 16 residues. CDR3 sequence: CASSSAPGTLDQPQHF. The CDR3 nucleotides are TGTGCCAGCAGTTCCGCCCCCGGGACACTGGATCAGCCCCAGCATTTT.

With regard to this clonotype: One end of the junction is discordant with germline, which a read error may explain. The rearrangement links TRBV5-6 to TRBJ2-6; D gene uncertain. From germline, CDR1 is SGHDT and CDR2 YYEEEE. This CDR3 region has 16 residues. The CDR3 sequence is CANSLVGHSGANVLTF. CDR3 DNA: TGTGCCAACAGCTTGGTGGGCCACTCTGGGGCCAACGTCCTGACTTTC. The full variable domain, in which reference TRBV5-6 and TRBJ2-6 provide the parts outside the CDR3, is DAGVTQSPTHLIKTRGQQVTLRCSPKSGHDTVSWYQQALGQGPQFIFQYYEEEERQRGNFPDRFSGHQFPNYSSELNVNALLLGDSALYLCANSLVGHSGANVLTFGAGSRLTVL.

Concerning this clonotype: Being one base from a much bigger clone, this may be a read error. The chain combines TRBV29-1 with TRBJ1-2; D is unresolved. Germline-derived CDR1 and CDR2 are SQVTM and ANQGSEA. The CDR3 runs 12 residues. Deletions cut 4 bases from V and 3 bases from J, with 9 bases between. The CDR3 sequence is CSVAGRDYGYTF. Here the CDR3 DNA reads TGCAGCGTTGCTGGACGGGACTATGGCTACACCTTC.

V usage is TRBV6-5 and J usage is TRBJ1-4, with unresolved D. Trimming cost V 2 bases and J 14 bases, with 15 bases left between them. The CDR3 runs 13 residues. The germline gives CDR1 MNHEY, CDR2 SVGAGI. CDR3 sequence: CASSYAVRGHLFF. DNA for the CDR3: TGTGCCAGCAGTTACGCCGTACGCGGCCACCTGTTTTTT.

This clonotype has ten or more counts. The chain uses TRBV29-1 and TRBJ2-2, with D unresolved. V dropped 4 bases and J dropped 6 bases, with 9 bases sitting between them. Germline-derived CDR1 and CDR2 are SQVTM and ANQGSEA. The CDR3 consists of 12 residues. This chain's CDR3 is CSVVVFPGELFF. CDR3 sequence (DNA): TGCAGCGTTGTAGTATTCCCCGGGGAGCTGTTTTTT.

This clonotype was detected a few times. J is TRBJ1-3 and V is TRBV20-1; D uncertain. Trimming shortened V by 2 bases and J by 0 bases, and 2 bases separated the two germline ends. The CDR3 spans 12 residues. Germline assignment: CDR1 DFQATT and CDR2 SNEGSKA (reference sequence). CDR3 region: CSARYSGNTIYF. Written as DNA, the CDR3 is TGCAGTGCTAGATACTCTGGAAACACCATATATTTT.